This T cell receptor beta chain was found in a study of vaccination effects on CD4 cells after COVID-19 (dated by TCRdb to 2021 to 2024). As for the study more broadly: Post-vaccine samples across the study were collected a median of 72 days after the second dose, with a range of 14 to 241. Cultures from other donors in the study were sequenced using the Oncomine TCR Beta short-read assay on an Illumina iSeq 100. SARS-CoV-2 spike-specific CD4+ TCR repertoires were compared before and after mRNA vaccination in COVID-19 convalescent patients and in infection-naive vaccine recipients. Altogether, 10 COVID-19 convalescent patients and several SARS-CoV-2-naive healthy vaccine recipients made up the full study. On the study overall, not on this receptor specifically: Both infection-induced and vaccine-induced clones contracted markedly at late post-vaccination timepoints, which is consistent with waning T cell responses. In healthy vaccine recipients, vaccine-induced clones were almost all SARS-CoV-2 mono-reactive, with only 1 of 255 being cross-reactive with common cold coronaviruses. The study was limited by a small number of convalescent patients, and early post-infection timepoints were lacking.

Trimming leaves V shorter by 5 bases and J shorter by 5 bases, with the junction holding 4 bases beyond the gene matches. From the cysteine through the phenylalanine, the CDR3 covers 14 amino acids. Here the CDR3 DNA is all that survives: 42 bases in frame from base 1. Via the germline V gene, CDR1 is SNHLY and CDR2 FYNNEI. In the ViraFEST assay, PBMC were stimulated with viral peptide pools, and antigen-specific CD4+ T cell clonotypes were then identified by expansion using TCR sequencing. After 10 to 11 days of culture, CD4+ T cells were isolated with the EasySep CD4+ T cell isolation kit. Two doses of either the BNT162b2 or the mRNA-1273 mRNA SARS-CoV-2 vaccine were administered to participants. None of the healthy vaccine recipients had a prior SARS-CoV-2 infection, which was confirmed by nucleocapsid antibody tests that came back negative both before and after vaccination. Roughly 1.9 million PBMC per well were cultured with 10 ug/ml peptides in IMDM containing about 5% human AB serum, about 9.7 IU/ml IL-2 and gentamicin. Half of the culture medium was replaced with fresh IL-2-containing medium on days 3 and 7. Unless noted otherwise, every peptide stimulation condition was grown in triplicate wells. Using Ficoll-Paque Plus gradient centrifugation, PBMC were separated from whole blood and then either used fresh or cryopreserved at -140C. The spike proteins of SARS-CoV-2 and of the common cold coronaviruses HCoV-NL63, HCoV-OC43 and HCoV-229E were spanned by overlapping peptide pools. Genomic DNA was extracted from cultured CD4+ T cells with the QIAamp micro DNA kit.

Comments on this clone: Its antigen is still unknown. Within one base of it there is no much larger clone, and no base qualities were kept.

Libraries were constructed by the immunoSEQ multiplex PCR assay. DNA from the cultured, isolated CD4+ T cells was subjected to TCR beta CDR3 sequencing. Per the source publication's procedure: Non-productive TCR sequences were removed, reads were trimmed to the CDR3 region, and CDR3s of at least 7 amino acids were retained. Antigen-specific clonotypes were identified using the MANAFEST web app by comparison of expansion in peptide wells against reference cultures. For clones to be considered positive, expansion at FDR<0.05 versus reference and all other wells, an odds ratio above 5, and a frequency above 0.1% in two replicate wells were required. Cross-reactive clonotypes were defined as significantly expanded in SARS-CoV-2 spike wells and in at least one common cold coronavirus spike condition. CDR3 similarity was assessed by Levenshtein distance using the stringdist R package, and unrooted trees were constructed with ape in R 3.6.1. This is the immuneACCESS table as TCRdb keeps it, with only in-frame sequences that have V and J called. A part of the clones is gone; compared with another copy, unresolved V genes explain less than half, and the rest is unexplained. The V and J calls and clone size were taken over from that table, and D and trimming were inferred from the DNA. This sample holds fewer than 50,000 clones; around 80% were observed only once. Of the sample, less than 2% is held by the ten largest clones.

This TCR derives from a human donor who received a COVID-19 vaccine. Some clones in this sample may be carry-over from other donors' samples. Here the chain combines TRBV2 and TRBJ2-5; 11 bases in the middle match TRBD1. The source material was CD4+ T cells from PBMCs cultured with HCoV-NL63 spike peptides, sampled after COVID-19 vaccination. The label giving this sample's cell subset or site can be read as: HCoV-NL63 spike overlapping peptide pool stimulation. Here is the DNA: TGTGCCAGCAGTAGGGACAGGGGGGCCGAGACCCAGTACTTC. It translates to CASSRDRGAETQYF.